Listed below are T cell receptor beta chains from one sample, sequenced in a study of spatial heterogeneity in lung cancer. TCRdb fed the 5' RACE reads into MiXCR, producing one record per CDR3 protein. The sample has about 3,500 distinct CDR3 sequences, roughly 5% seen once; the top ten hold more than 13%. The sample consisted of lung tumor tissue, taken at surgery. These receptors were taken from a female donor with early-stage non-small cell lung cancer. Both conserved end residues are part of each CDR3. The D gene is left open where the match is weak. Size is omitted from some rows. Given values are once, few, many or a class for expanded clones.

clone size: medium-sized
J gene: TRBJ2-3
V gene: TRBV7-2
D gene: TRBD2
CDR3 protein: CASSATGGPPDTQYF
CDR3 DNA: TGTGCCAGCAGCGCAACGGGGGGGCCCCCAGATACGCAGTATTTT

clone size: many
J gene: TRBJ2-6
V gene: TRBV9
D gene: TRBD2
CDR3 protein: CASSVEDLSGGASGANVLTF
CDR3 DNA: TGTGCCAGCAGCGTAGAAGACCTGAGCGGGGGTGCTTCTGGGGCCAACGTCCTGACTTTC

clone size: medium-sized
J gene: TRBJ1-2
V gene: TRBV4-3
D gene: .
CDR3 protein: CASSQDHSPNYGYTF
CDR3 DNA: TGCGCCAGCAGCCAAGATCACAGCCCTAACTATGGCTACACCTTC

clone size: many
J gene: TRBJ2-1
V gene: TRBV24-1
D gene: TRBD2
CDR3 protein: CATSDRAGGDEQFF
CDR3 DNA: TGTGCCACCAGTGATAGAGCGGGAGGGGATGAGCAGTTCTTC

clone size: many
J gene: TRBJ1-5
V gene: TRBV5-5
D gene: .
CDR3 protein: CASSLEAGYGNQPQHF
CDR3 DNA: TGTGCCAGCAGCTTGGAGGCCGGGTATGGCAATCAGCCCCAGCATTTT

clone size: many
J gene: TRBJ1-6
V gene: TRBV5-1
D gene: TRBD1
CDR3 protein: CASSPGTGGNSPLHF
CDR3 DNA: TGCGCCAGCAGCCCAGGGACAGGGGGTAATTCACCCCTCCACTTT

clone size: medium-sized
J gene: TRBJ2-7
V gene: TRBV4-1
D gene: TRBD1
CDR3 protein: CASSQGDRATYEQYF
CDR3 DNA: TGCGCCAGCAGCCAGGGGGACAGGGCAACCTACGAGCAGTACTTC

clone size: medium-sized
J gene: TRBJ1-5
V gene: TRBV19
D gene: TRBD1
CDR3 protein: CASSRQPGQGSQPQHF
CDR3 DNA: TGTGCCAGTAGTCGTCAACCGGGACAGGGGAGTCAGCCCCAGCATTTT

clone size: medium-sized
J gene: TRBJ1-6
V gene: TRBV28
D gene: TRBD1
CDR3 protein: CASSPPGQGNSPLHF
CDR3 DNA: TGTGCCAGCAGCCCCCCCGGACAGGGCAATTCACCCCTCCACTTT

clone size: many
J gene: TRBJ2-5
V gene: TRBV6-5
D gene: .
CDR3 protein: CASSSPRASQETQYF
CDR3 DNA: TGTGCCAGCAGTTCCCCGCGGGCCTCCCAAGAGACCCAGTACTTC

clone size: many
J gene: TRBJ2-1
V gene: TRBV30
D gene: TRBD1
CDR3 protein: CAWGQGGPYNEQFF
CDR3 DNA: TGTGCCTGGGGACAGGGGGGCCCGTACAATGAGCAGTTCTTC

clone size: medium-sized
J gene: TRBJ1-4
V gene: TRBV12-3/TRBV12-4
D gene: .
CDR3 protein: CASSFGQGYEKLFF
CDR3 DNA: TGTGCCAGCAGTTTCGGGCAGGGTTATGAAAAACTGTTTTTT

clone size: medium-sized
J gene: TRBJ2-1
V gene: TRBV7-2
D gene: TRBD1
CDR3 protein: CASSPDRRRNEQFF
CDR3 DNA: TGTGCCAGCAGCCCGGACAGGAGGCGAAATGAGCAGTTCTTC

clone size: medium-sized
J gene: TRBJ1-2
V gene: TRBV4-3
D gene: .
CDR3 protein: CASSQARGGVNYGYTF
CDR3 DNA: TGCGCCAGCAGCCAAGCCCGAGGGGGGGTGAACTATGGCTACACCTTC

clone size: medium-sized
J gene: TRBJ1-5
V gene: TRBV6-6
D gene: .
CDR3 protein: CASSSSSVGNQPQHF
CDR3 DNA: TGTGCCAGCAGTTCATCAAGCGTAGGCAATCAGCCCCAGCATTTT

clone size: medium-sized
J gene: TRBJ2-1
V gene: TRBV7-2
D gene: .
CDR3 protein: CASSLFYNEQFF
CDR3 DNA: TGTGCCAGCAGCCTTTTCTACAATGAGCAGTTCTTC

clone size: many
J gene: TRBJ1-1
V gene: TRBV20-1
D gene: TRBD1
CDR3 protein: CSAAPPGQGANTEAFF
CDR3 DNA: TGCAGTGCTGCCCCCCCCGGACAGGGAGCGAACACTGAAGCTTTCTTT

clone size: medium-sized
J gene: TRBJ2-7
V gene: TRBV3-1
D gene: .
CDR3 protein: CASSQVAGRAYEQYF
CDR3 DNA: TGTGCCAGCAGCCAAGTCGCGGGCAGAGCCTACGAGCAGTACTTC

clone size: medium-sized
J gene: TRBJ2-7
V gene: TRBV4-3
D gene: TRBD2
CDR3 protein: CASSRDTSGGSYEQYF
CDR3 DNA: TGCGCCAGCAGCCGGGATACTAGCGGGGGGTCATACGAGCAGTACTTC

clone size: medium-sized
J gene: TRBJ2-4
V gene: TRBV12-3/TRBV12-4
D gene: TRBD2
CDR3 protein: CASRGGTPRNIQYF
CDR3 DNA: TGTGCCAGCAGGGGGGGGACTCCCCGGAACATTCAGTACTTC

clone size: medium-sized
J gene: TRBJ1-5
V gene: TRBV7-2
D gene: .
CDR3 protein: CAGSQGNQPQHF
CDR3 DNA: TGTGCCGGCAGCCAGGGGAATCAGCCCCAGCATTTT

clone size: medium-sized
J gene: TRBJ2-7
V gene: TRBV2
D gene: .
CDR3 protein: CASSVDNSYEQYF
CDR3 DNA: TGTGCCAGCAGTGTAGACAATTCCTACGAGCAGTACTTC

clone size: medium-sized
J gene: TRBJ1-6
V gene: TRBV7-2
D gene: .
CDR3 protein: CASSFLEDSPLHF
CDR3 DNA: TGTGCCAGCAGCTTTTTAGAGGATTCACCCCTCCACTTT

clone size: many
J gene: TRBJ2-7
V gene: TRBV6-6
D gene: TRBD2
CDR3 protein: CASSRSGGAEEQYF
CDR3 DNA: TGTGCCAGCAGTAGAAGCGGGGGGGCTGAAGAGCAGTACTTC

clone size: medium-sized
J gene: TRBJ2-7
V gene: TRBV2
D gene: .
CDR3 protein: CASREGSSYEQYF
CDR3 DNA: TGTGCCAGCAGGGAGGGCAGTTCCTACGAGCAGTACTTC

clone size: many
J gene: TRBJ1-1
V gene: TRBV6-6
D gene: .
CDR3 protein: CASRGRNTEAFF
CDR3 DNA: TGTGCCAGCAGGGGAAGAAACACTGAAGCTTTCTTT

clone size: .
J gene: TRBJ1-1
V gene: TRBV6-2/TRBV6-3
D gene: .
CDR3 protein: CASSYSGGTEAFF
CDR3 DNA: TGTGCCAGCAGTTACTCCGGAGGGACTGAAGCTTTCTTT

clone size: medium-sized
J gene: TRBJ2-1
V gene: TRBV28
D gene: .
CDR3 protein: CASSRAKGWPNEQFF
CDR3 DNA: TGTGCCAGCAGTAGGGCGAAGGGGTGGCCCAATGAGCAGTTCTTC

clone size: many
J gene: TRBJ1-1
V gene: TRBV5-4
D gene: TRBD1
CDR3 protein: CASTPGGNTEAFF
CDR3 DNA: TGTGCCAGTACCCCAGGGGGGAACACTGAAGCTTTCTTT

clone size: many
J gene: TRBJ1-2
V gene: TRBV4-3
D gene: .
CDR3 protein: CASSQEQGVDYGYTF
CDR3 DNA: TGCGCCAGCAGCCAAGAACAGGGTGTTGACTATGGCTACACCTTC

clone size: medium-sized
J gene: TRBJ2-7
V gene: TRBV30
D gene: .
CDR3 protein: CALDRTYEQYF
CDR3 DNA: TGTGCCTTGGACAGAACCTACGAGCAGTACTTC

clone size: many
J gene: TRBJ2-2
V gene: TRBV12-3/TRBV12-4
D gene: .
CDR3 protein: CASSFSGTSTGELFF
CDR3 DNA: TGTGCCAGCAGTTTTTCCGGGACATCTACCGGGGAGCTGTTTTTT

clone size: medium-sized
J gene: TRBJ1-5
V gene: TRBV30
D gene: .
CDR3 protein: CAWGGQGNQPQHF
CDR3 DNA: TGTGCCTGGGGCGGGCAGGGGAATCAGCCCCAGCATTTT

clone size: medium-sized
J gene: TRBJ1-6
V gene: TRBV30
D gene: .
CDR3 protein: CAWSRAADYNSPLHF
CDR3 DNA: TGTGCCTGGAGCCGGGCCGCGGACTATAATTCACCCCTCCACTTT

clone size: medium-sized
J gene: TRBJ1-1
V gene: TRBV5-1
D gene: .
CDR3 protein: CASSSGLIGEAFF
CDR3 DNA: TGCGCCAGCAGCTCGGGGTTGATTGGAGAAGCTTTCTTT